One sample yielded the 6 T cell receptor beta chains listed below, sequenced in a study of blood T cell repertoires in COVID-19. The table came from immunoSEQ multiplex PCR; TCRdb's copy has only in-frame clones and leaves some out. The sample holds 250,000 to 350,000 clones, just over 90% seen once. Input material: peripheral blood. Every receptor here comes from a woman aged 25 to 39 with COVID-19, enrolled during active disease.

This clone came up a few times. A read error may account for a junction end that differs from germline. The chain carries TRBV19 and TRBJ2-2; tentative D call: TRBD1 (6 bases). Germline assignment: CDR1 LNHDA and CDR2 SQIVND (reference sequence). The CDR3 covers 13 residues. CDR3 nucleotides: TGTGCCAGTCGTATAACAGGGACCGGGGAGCTGTTTTTT. Translation: CASRITGTGELFF.

The chain carries TRBV9 and TRBJ1-1; TRBD1 might be the D (6 bases). V gave up 3 bases and J gave up 5 bases, with 14 bases separating them. CDR3 size: 14 residues. Germline values: CDR1 SGDLS, CDR2 YYNGEE. The CDR3 DNA is TGTGCCAGCAGCGAAACAGGGCGCCCGACTGAAGCTTTCTTT. Encoded protein: CASSETGRPTEAFF. Full variable domain (missing parts from reference TRBV9 and TRBJ1-1): DSGVTQTPKHLITATGQRVTLRCSPRSGDLSVYWYQQSLDQGLQFLIQYYNGEERAKGNILERFSAQQFPDLHSELNLSSLELGDSALYFCASSETGRPTEAFFGQGTRLTVV.

The J gene is TRBJ2-5, the V gene TRBV11-2; 11 positions match TRBD2. Germline-derived CDR1 and CDR2 are SGHAT and FQNNGV. Losses at the gene ends were 5 bases for V and 6 bases for J; bases not matched to a gene: 11. There are 16 residues in the CDR3. CDR3 region: CASSPGGGLAVKTQYF. The CDR3 bases are TGTGCCAGCAGCCCCGGCGGGGGACTAGCGGTTAAGACCCAGTACTTC.

V usage is TRBV11-3 and J usage is TRBJ2-3, with TRBD1 identical over 10 bases. CDR1 is SGHNT, CDR2 YENEEA, per germline. This CDR3 is built from 14 residues. V shed 3 bases, J shed 4 bases, and the junction held 1 base outside the gene matches. CDR3 nucleotides: TGTGCCAGCAGCTTTGGACAGGGGGCAGATACGCAGTATTTT. Its protein is CASSFGQGADTQYF.

This sequence joins TRBV5-1 and TRBJ1-1; TRBD1 matches at 12 bases. J lost 1 base, V lost 4 bases, and 5 bases had no gene match. From germline, CDR1 is SGHRS and CDR2 YFSETQ. CDR3 length: 16 residues. The CDR3 bases are TGCGCCAGCAGCCCTGGGACAGGGGGCAGGAACACTGAAGCTTTCTTT. Translation: CASSPGTGGRNTEAFF.

This clone was seen just once. The rearrangement joins TRBV28 to TRBJ1-2, with a tentative D call TRBD1 (5 bases). The CDR3 loop spans 14 amino acids. The V and J ends lost 3 bases and 5 bases respectively, with 13 bases between them. Germline values: CDR1 MDHEN, CDR2 SYDVKM. The CDR3 DNA follows: TGTGCCAGCAGTTTGGGACTAGGGGAGTATGGCTACACCTTC. Translating gives CASSLGLGEYGYTF.